Below, one TCR beta chain is given with its context. The antigen remains undetermined. The junction departs from germline at one end; a sequencing error may be responsible. The CDR3 loop spans 15 amino acids. cDNA specific to TCR beta was made from 500 to 650 ng of total RNA, with a constant-region primer employed for priming. Libraries covering TCR beta were generated through three nested multiplex PCR rounds (using a slightly modified ARM-PCR). In the first two PCR rounds, TRBV1-TRBV30 forward primers were paired with a C-beta reverse primer, and each round lasted roughly 9 cycles. MiXCR was run by TCRdb on the multiplex PCR reads, yielding one entry per CDR3 protein. The sample records about 120,000 distinct CDR3 sequences, around 65% being singletons. This sample was taken from a study of tumor-infiltrating lymphocytes in primary liver carcinoma. Study details: Tumors were staged T1-T3 N0M0 and measured 4.2 to 10 cm across.

Points from the study as a whole: Less overlap was seen in tumor-adjacent and tumor-blood pairs than in tumor region pairs. Blood trailed tumors significantly in top-250-clone fraction (p = 0.039).

The study co-extracted DNA and RNA from 20-30 mg of unsorted bulk tissue. Surgical resection was the treatment these patients received for primary liver carcinoma. Material: tumor-adjacent normal liver tissue. The J gene is TRBJ1-2, the V gene TRBV12-3 or TRBV12-4; 8 bases agree with TRBD1. The origin of this receptor is a woman in her sixties with primary liver carcinoma and hepatitis B virus infection. This CDR3 reads CASNTQDRAVYGYTF. In nucleotides, the CDR3 is TGTGCCAGCAATACCCAGGACAGGGCCGTCTATGGCTACACATTC.